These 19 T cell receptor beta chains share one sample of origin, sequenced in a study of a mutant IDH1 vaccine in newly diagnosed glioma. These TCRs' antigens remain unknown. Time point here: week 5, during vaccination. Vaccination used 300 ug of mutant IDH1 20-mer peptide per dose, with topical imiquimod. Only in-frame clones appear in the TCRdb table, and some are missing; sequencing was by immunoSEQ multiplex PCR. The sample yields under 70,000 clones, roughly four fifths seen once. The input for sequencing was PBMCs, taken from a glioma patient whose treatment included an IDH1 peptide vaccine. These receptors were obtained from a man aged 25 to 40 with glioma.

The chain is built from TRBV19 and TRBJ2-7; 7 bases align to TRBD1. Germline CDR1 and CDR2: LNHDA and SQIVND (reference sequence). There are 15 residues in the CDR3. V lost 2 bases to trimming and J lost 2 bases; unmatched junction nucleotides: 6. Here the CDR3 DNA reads TGTGCCAGTAGTATACTCAGGACAGGCACCTACGAGCAGTACTTC. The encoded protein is CASSILRTGTYEQYF. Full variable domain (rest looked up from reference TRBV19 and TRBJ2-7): DGGITQSPKYLFRKEGQNVTLSCEQNLNHDAMYWYRQDPGQGLRLIYYSQIVNDFQKGDIAEGYSVSREKKESFPLTVTSAQKNPTAFYLCASSILRTGTYEQYFGPGTRLTVT.

CDR3 protein: CATSLLAGGDNEQFF. CDR3 sequence (DNA): TGCGCCACGTCCTTACTAGCGGGGGGTGACAATGAGCAGTTCTTC. V is TRBV10-1 and J is TRBJ2-1; 12 nucleotides match TRBD2. Trimming at V came to 10 bases and at J to 5 bases, leaving 9 bases not matched to a gene. CDR1 and CDR2 (germline): WNHNN, SYGVQD (reference sequence). This CDR3 region has 15 residues.

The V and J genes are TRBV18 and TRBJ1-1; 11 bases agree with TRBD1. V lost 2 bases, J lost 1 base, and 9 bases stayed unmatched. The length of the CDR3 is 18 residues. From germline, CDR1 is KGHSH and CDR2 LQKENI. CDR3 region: CASSPFGGTGGKNTEAFF. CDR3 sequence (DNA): TGTGCCAGCTCACCATTTGGGGGGACAGGGGGGAAGAACACTGAAGCTTTCTTT.

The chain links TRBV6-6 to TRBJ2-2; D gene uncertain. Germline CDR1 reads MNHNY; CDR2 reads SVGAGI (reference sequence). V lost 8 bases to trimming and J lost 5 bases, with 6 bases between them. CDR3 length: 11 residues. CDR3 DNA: TGTGCCAGCCGAGCGACCGGGGAGCTGTTTTTT. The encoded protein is CASRATGELFF.

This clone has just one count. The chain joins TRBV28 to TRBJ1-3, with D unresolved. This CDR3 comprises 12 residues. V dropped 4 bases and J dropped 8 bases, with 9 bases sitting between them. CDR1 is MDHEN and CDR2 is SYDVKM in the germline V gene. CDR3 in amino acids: CASSSFIYTIYF. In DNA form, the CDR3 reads TGTGCCAGCAGTTCATTCATATACACCATATATTTT.

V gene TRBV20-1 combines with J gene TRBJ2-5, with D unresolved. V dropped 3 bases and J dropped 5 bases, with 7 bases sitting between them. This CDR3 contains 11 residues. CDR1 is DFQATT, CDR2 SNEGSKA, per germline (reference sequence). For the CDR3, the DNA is TGCAGTGCTAGTTCGTGGGAGACCCAGTACTTC. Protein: CSASSWETQYF.

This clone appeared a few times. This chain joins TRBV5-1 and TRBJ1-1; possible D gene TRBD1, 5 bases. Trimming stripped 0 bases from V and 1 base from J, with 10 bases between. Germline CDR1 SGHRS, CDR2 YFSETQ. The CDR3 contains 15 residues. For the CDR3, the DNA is TGCGCCAGCAGCTTGGAGGGGCCAGGGAACACTGAAGCTTTCTTT. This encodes CASSLEGPGNTEAFF.

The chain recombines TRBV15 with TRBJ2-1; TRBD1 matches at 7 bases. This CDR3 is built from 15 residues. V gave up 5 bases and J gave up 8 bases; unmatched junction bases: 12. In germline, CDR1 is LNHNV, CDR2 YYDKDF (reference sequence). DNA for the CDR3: TGTGCCACCAGCCCCCGGGACAGAGCTTTCGATGAGCAGTTCTTC. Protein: CATSPRDRAFDEQFF.

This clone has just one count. The DNA of the CDR3 is TGTGCCAGCAGCCCTGGGACTGGTAATGAAAAACTGTTTTTT. Amino acid sequence: CASSPGTGNEKLFF. This rearrangement joins TRBV5-8 to TRBJ1-4, with D tentatively TRBD1 (5 bases). Trimming stripped 4 bases from V and 4 bases from J, with 11 bases between. This CDR3 comprises 14 residues. Germline V gene sequence: CDR1 SGHTS, CDR2 YDEGEE. Full variable domain (rest looked up from reference TRBV5-8 and TRBJ1-4): EAGVTQSPTHLIKTRGQQATLRCSPISGHTSVYWYQQALGLGLQFLLWYDEGEERNRGNFPPRFSGRQFPNYSSELNVNALELEDSALYLCASSPGTGNEKLFFGSGTQLSVL.

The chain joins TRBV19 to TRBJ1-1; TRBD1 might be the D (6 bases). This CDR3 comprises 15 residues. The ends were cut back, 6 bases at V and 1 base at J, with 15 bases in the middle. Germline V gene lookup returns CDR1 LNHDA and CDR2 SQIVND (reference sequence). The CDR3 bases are TGTGCCAGTAGCCGACCGGACAGAAGGAACACTGAAGCTTTCTTT. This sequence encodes CASSRPDRRNTEAFF.

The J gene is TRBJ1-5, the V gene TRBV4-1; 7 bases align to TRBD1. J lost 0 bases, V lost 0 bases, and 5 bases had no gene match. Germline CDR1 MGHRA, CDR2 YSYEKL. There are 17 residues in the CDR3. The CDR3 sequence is CASSQEGQVNSNQPQHF. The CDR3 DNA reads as TGCGCCAGCAGCCAAGAAGGACAGGTAAATAGCAATCAGCCCCAGCATTTT.

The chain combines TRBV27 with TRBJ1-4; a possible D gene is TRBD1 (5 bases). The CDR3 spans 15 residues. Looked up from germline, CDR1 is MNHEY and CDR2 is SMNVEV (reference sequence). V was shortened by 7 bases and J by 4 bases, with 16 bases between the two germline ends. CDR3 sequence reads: CASKGTRGFNEKLFF. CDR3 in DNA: TGTGCCAGCAAGGGAACGAGGGGTTTTAATGAAAAACTGTTTTTT.

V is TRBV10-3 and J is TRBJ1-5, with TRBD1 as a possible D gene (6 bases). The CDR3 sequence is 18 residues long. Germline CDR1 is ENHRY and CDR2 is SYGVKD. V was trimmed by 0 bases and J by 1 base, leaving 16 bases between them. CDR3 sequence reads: CAISESTGPWKSNQPQHF. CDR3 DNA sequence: TGTGCCATCAGTGAGTCGACAGGTCCATGGAAAAGCAATCAGCCCCAGCATTTT.

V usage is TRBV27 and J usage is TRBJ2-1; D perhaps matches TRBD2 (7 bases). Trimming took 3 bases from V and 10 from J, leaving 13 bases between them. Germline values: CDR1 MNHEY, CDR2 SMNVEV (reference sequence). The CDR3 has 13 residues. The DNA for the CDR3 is TGTGCCAGCAGTTTGGGGGGGGCCCGGGAGCAGTTCTTC. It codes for CASSLGGAREQFF.

CDR3 loop: CASSEWGTGRGYTF. The CDR3, as DNA: TGTGCCAGCAGCGAGTGGGGGACAGGAAGAGGCTACACCTTC. The rearrangement uses TRBV6-1 and TRBJ1-2; 8 bases align to TRBD1. In germline, CDR1 is MNHNS, CDR2 SASEGT. The CDR3 consists of 14 residues. V lost 6 bases and J lost 8; bases outside the gene matches: 11.

In DNA form, the CDR3 reads TGCGCCAGCAGCCAAGAAATGGGGATTGGCTACACCTTC. Amino acid sequence: CASSQEMGIGYTF. The rearrangement joins TRBV4-1 to TRBJ1-2; D is undetermined. The CDR3 loop spans 13 amino acids. Germline assignment: CDR1 MGHRA and CDR2 YSYEKL. V was clipped by 0 bases and J by 7 bases, with 9 bases between them.

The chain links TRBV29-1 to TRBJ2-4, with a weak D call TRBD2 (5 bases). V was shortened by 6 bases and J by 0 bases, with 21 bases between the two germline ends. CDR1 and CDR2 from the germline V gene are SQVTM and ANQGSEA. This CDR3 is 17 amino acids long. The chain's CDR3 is CSVLDGLTRLAKNIQYF. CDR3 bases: TGCAGCGTGTTGGACGGACTCACCAGACTAGCCAAAAACATTCAGTACTTC.

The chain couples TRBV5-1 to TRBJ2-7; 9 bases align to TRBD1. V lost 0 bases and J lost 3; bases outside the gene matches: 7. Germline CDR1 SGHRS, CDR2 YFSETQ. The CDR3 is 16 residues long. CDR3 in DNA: TGCGCCAGCAGCTTGGCGACCGGGACAGGGTTCTACGAGCAGTACTTC. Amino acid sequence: CASSLATGTGFYEQYF.

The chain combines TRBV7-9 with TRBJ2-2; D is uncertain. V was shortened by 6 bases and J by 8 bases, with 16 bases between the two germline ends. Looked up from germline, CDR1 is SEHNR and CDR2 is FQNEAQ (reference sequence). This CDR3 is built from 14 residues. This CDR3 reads CASSFGSSRGELFF. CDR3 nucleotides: TGTGCCAGCAGTTTCGGATCGAGTAGGGGGGAGCTGTTTTTT.